Included here is one TCR beta chain sequence, with context. This sample is drawn from a study of blood T cell repertoires in COVID-19. V was shortened by 1 base and J by 1 base, with 10 bases between the two germline ends. Per germline, CDR1 LNHDA and CDR2 SQIVND (reference sequence). This CDR3 contains 15 residues. Measured with immunoSEQ multiplex PCR; TCRdb has only the in-frame clones, and not every one. Of about 260,000 clones in the sample, roughly 90% were seen once. The sequenced sample consisted of PBMCs or T cells enriched from blood (not recorded which). This chain links TRBV19 with TRBJ1-1; possibly TRBD1 for D (5 bases). The sequence was collected from a woman aged 45 to 65 who had recovered from COVID-19. The CDR3 DNA reads TGTGCCAGTAGTATAGCGGGGGTAGCGAACACTGAAGCTTTCTTT. Translated, it gives CASSIAGVANTEAFF.